The present T cell receptor beta chain was sequenced within a study of identical twins. Notes on the study in general: Model-predicted out-of-frame TCR alpha sharing fell below observed values in monozygotic twins.

The sample holds many counts of this clonotype. Its antigen is not known. The V gene lost 4 bases and the J gene lost 3 bases, with 13 bases spanning the gap. Germline CDR1 SGHDT, CDR2 YYEEEE. This CDR3 comprises 14 residues. The authors used template switching to add a universal primer site and gave cDNA unique molecular identifiers. TCRdb called the 5' RACE reads again in MiXCR, with one record for every CDR3 protein. The data contain 510,000 or so distinct CDR3 sequences, 12% to 15% of them singletons. This sample was shared with a second study, whose subject was yellow fever vaccine responses in identical twins.

This clonotype was obtained from a woman younger than 30 in good health. V is TRBV5-6 and J is TRBJ1-2, with no clear D. Sequencing was carried out using CD4+ T cells sorted from blood. CDR3 residues: CASSPWPGDYGYTF. CDR3 sequence (DNA): TGTGCCAGCAGCCCATGGCCGGGAGACTATGGCTACACCTTC.